What follows are 18 T cell receptor beta chains derived from one specimen sequenced in a study of shared clonotypes between healthy human individuals. TCRdb's table, derived via immunoSEQ multiplex PCR, lists solely in-frame clones and lacks some. The sample has 2 million to 2.5 million clones; 85% to 95% are singletons. Sequenced input: naive CD4+ T cells from PBMCs. Indicated subset: CD45RA+ positively selected. These receptors all stem from a man aged 18 to 29 in good health. Some clones in this sample may be carry-over from other donors' samples.

The chain has TRBV28 and TRBJ1-2; possible D gene TRBD1, 5 bases. CDR1 is MDHEN and CDR2 is SYDVKM in the germline V gene. V lost 8 bases, J lost 3 bases, and 13 bases lay in between. This CDR3 spans 13 amino acids. CDR3 bases: TGTGCCAGCCGGATGGGGCCCCACTATGGCTACACCTTC. This sequence encodes CASRMGPHYGYTF.

The rearrangement links TRBV6-1 to TRBJ2-6, with D tentatively TRBD2 (5 bases). Trimming removed 4 bases from V and 11 bases from J, with 12 bases in between. This CDR3 region has 13 residues. Germline assignment: CDR1 MNHNS and CDR2 SASEGT. The DNA of the CDR3 is TGTGCCAGCAGTGGATCCGACGGGGACGTCCTGACTTTC. This gives the protein CASSGSDGDVLTF.

This sequence joins TRBV7-2 and TRBJ2-5; 9 bases agree with TRBD2. V lost 1 base and J lost 3; bases outside the gene matches: 6. The CDR3 sequence is 16 residues long. Germline CDR1 and CDR2: SGHTA and FQGNSA. The CDR3 sequence: CASSLVISGSKETQYF. As DNA, the CDR3 is TGTGCCAGCAGCTTAGTGATTAGCGGGAGCAAAGAGACCCAGTACTTC.

This chain connects TRBV9 to TRBJ2-7, with D possibly called TRBD1 or TRBD2 (5 bases each). CDR3 length equals 14 residues. Trimming stripped 5 bases from V and 0 bases from J, with 12 bases between. Germline V gene sequence: CDR1 SGDLS, CDR2 YYNGEE. The CDR3 region has the DNA TGTGCCAGCAGGGGAGACAGTTCCTCCTACGAGCAGTACTTC. The encoded protein is CASRGDSSSYEQYF.

The V and J genes are TRBV4-2 and TRBJ2-2; D is possibly TRBD2 (5 bases). The CDR3 consists of 17 residues. V was trimmed by 6 bases and J by 5 bases, leaving 22 bases between them. Germline CDR1 is LGHNA and CDR2 is YNFKEQ. The CDR3 is CASSPQSGIRRTGELFF. Written as DNA, the CDR3 is TGTGCCAGCAGTCCACAGTCCGGGATCCGCAGAACCGGGGAGCTGTTTTTT.

This chain links TRBV7-2 with TRBJ2-7; 8 nucleotides line up with TRBD1. The V gene's germline CDR1 is SGHTA and CDR2 FQGNSA. The CDR3 runs 15 residues. Trimming took 3 bases from V and 2 from J; bases not matched to a gene: 6. Here the CDR3 reads CASSFDRGAPYEQYF. The CDR3 bases are TGTGCCAGCAGCTTTGACAGGGGAGCTCCCTACGAGCAGTACTTC.

The chain couples TRBV15 to TRBJ1-3; D perhaps matches TRBD1 (5 bases). This CDR3 comprises 16 residues. The germline V gene encodes CDR1 LNHNV and CDR2 YYDKDF (reference sequence). V gave up 3 bases and J gave up 7 bases, with 19 bases separating them. The chain's CDR3 is CATSSPSRDGVNTIYF. CDR3 nucleotide sequence: TGTGCCACCAGCAGTCCTTCCCGGGACGGAGTTAACACCATATATTTT.

In this sample, this clone turned up once. Within the sample, other DNA sequences also encode this same CDR3. The J gene is TRBJ2-7, the V gene TRBV28; 7 bases fit TRBD1. With V trimmed by 2 bases and J by 2 bases, 3 bases remained unmatched. The CDR3 has 14 residues. Germline lookup yields CDR1 MDHEN and CDR2 SYDVKM. The CDR3 coding sequence is TGTGCCAGCAGTTTAAGACAGGGCACCTACGAGCAGTACTTC. This translates into CASSLRQGTYEQYF.

The rearrangement joins TRBV9 to TRBJ1-1; weak D call: TRBD1 (5 bases). Germline V gives CDR1 SGDLS, CDR2 YYNGEE. With 2 bases removed from V and 5 bases from J, the gap between germline ends came to 16 bases. The CDR3 is 15 amino acids. CDR3 region: CASSVHAGAVTEAFF. The DNA for the CDR3 is TGTGCCAGCAGCGTCCATGCCGGGGCCGTAACTGAAGCTTTCTTT. Full variable domain (remainder filled in from reference TRBV9 and TRBJ1-1): DSGVTQTPKHLITATGQRVTLRCSPRSGDLSVYWYQQSLDQGLQFLIQYYNGEERAKGNILERFSAQQFPDLHSELNLSSLELGDSALYFCASSVHAGAVTEAFFGQGTRLTVV.

V is TRBV14 and J is TRBJ2-3; unclear D gene. Trimming removed 2 bases at V and 4 bases at J, with 13 bases between. This CDR3 contains 15 residues. Germline loops: CDR1 SGHDN, CDR2 FVKESK. CDR3: CASSQTIVEADTQYF. CDR3 DNA sequence: TGTGCCAGCAGCCAAACAATCGTCGAGGCAGATACGCAGTATTTT.

The chain is built from TRBV7-2 and TRBJ2-2; 7 bases align to TRBD2. Trimming removed 4 bases from V and 0 bases from J; junction bases left unmatched: 5. The CDR3 loop spans 16 amino acids. Germline CDR1 SGHTA, CDR2 FQGNSA. The DNA of the CDR3 is TGTGCCAGCAGCTCCTTTGGACTAGCGAACACCGGGGAGCTGTTTTTT. Its protein product is CASSSFGLANTGELFF.

The sample holds one count of this clone. In DNA, the CDR3 is TGTGCCAGCACAGTAATCCGGGGAACTAATGAAAAACTGTTTTTT. This gives the protein CASTVIRGTNEKLFF. The chain employs TRBV2 and TRBJ1-4; the D is unclear. Trimming took off 7 bases at V and 1 base at J, with 13 bases between the two ends. CDR3 length: 15 amino acids. Per germline, CDR1 SNHLY and CDR2 FYNNEI.

The chain joins TRBV28 to TRBJ1-4; 7 bases line up with TRBD1. The ends lost 5 bases at V and 5 bases at J; junction bases unmatched: 8. This CDR3 has 15 amino acids. Germline V lookup: CDR1 MDHEN, CDR2 SYDVKM. CDR3 sequence reads: CASSPYRGLNEKLFF. The CDR3 DNA reads TGTGCCAGCAGTCCGTACAGGGGTCTCAATGAAAAACTGTTTTTT.

This clone was recorded once. V usage is TRBV11-2 and J usage is TRBJ2-1, with D unclear. Trimming shortened V by 2 bases and J by 9 bases, and 5 bases separated the two germline ends. Looked up from germline, CDR1 is SGHAT and CDR2 is FQNNGV. The CDR3 length is 11 residues. CDR3 DNA: TGTGCCAGCAGCTTAACCCCTGAGCAGTTCTTC. Amino acid sequence: CASSLTPEQFF.

This clone is a singleton in its sample. The J gene is TRBJ2-2, the V gene TRBV9, with D perhaps matching TRBD2 (6 bases). V was trimmed by 3 bases and J by 1 base, leaving 13 bases between them. Germline V gene sequence: CDR1 SGDLS, CDR2 YYNGEE. This CDR3 spans 16 amino acids. The DNA of the CDR3 is TGTGCCAGCAGCGGAACACAAGCGGGGAACACCGGGGAGCTGTTTTTT. Encoded protein: CASSGTQAGNTGELFF.

A word on this clone: The sample holds other DNA sequences that translate to the same CDR3. The chain recombines TRBV20-1 with TRBJ2-5; D is unresolved. Germline V CDR1 and CDR2: DFQATT, SNEGSKA (reference sequence). The CDR3 has 10 amino acids. The V and J ends lost 2 bases and 5 bases respectively, with 3 bases between them. CDR3 nucleotide sequence: TGCAGTGCTAGACTCGAGACCCAGTACTTC. It encodes CSARLETQYF.

CDR3 residues: CASSVGWGGDQPQHF. The CDR3 DNA reads as TGTGCCAGCAGCGTAGGATGGGGAGGTGATCAGCCCCAGCATTTT. The genes are TRBV9 and TRBJ1-5; D not resolved. The CDR3 totals 15 residues. Germline-derived CDR1 and CDR2 are SGDLS and YYNGEE. Deletions cut 0 bases from V and 5 bases from J, with 12 bases between.

This chain joins TRBV2 and TRBJ2-5; D gene unclear. This CDR3 is built from 14 residues. The germline CDR1 and CDR2 sequences are SNHLY and FYNNEI. With 5 bases removed from V and 0 bases from J, the gap between germline ends came to 10 bases. Written as DNA, the CDR3 is TGTGCCAGCAGTCTGCGGACGGACCAAGAGACCCAGTACTTC. Amino acids: CASSLRTDQETQYF.